The 5 T cell receptor beta chains presented below share a single source sample, sequenced in a study of blood T cell repertoires in COVID-19. The table came from immunoSEQ multiplex PCR; TCRdb's copy has only in-frame clones and leaves some out. The profile shows 200,000 or so clones, approximately 84% of them singletons. The sequencing sample was made of peripheral blood. The receptors stem from a human donor with acute or convalescent COVID-19. The donor label of this sample is uncertain.

This chain connects TRBV2 to TRBJ1-2; maybe TRBD1 (6 bases). The ends were cut back, 6 bases at V and 4 bases at J, with 15 bases in the middle. Germline V gives CDR1 SNHLY, CDR2 FYNNEI. This CDR3 has 14 residues. The DNA for the CDR3 is TGTGCCAGCAGGATACAGGGAACCACCTATGGCTACACCTTC. This codes for CASRIQGTTYGYTF.

CDR3 nucleotide sequence: TGCGCCAGCAGGGGTGTAGACAGGGGGCGAATCTACGAGCAGTACTTC. Residues: CASRGVDRGRIYEQYF. The chain is built from TRBV10-1 and TRBJ2-7; 10 bases are a match to TRBD1. This CDR3 is 16 amino acids long. V gave up 6 bases and J gave up 3 bases; unmatched junction bases: 11. In germline, CDR1 is WNHNN, CDR2 SYGVQD (reference sequence).

The rearrangement joins TRBV29-1 to TRBJ1-2; 7 positions agree with TRBD1. The CDR3 length is 16 residues. With V trimmed by 7 bases and J by 4 bases, 18 bases remained unmatched. Per the germline V gene, CDR1 is SQVTM and CDR2 is ANQGSEA. The DNA for the CDR3 is TGCAGCGCTATGGGGACAGTCGACTCGGCCTTCTATGGCTACACCTTC. Translation: CSAMGTVDSAFYGYTF.

This rearrangement joins TRBV5-1 to TRBJ2-3; TRBD2 might be the D (6 bases). The V gene's germline CDR1 is SGHRS and CDR2 YFSETQ. The CDR3 is made up of 15 amino acids. V lost 4 bases and J 2 bases, leaving 14 bases between the germline ends. CDR3 nucleotides: TGCGCCAGCAGCCAGGGACTTGCTCTCACAGATACGCAGTATTTT. Translated, it gives CASSQGLALTDTQYF.

The V call is TRBV5-4, the J call TRBJ2-2; TRBD2 might be the D (5 bases). V gave up 0 bases and J gave up 1 base, with 7 bases separating them. The CDR3 consists of 15 residues. CDR1 and CDR2 from the germline V gene are SGHNT and YYREEE (reference sequence). CDR3 bases: TGTGCCAGCAGCTTGGACGGGAAGAACACCGGGGAGCTGTTTTTT. Translating gives CASSLDGKNTGELFF.